This TCR beta chain was profiled in a study of T cell repertoires in cytomegalovirus infection. Study information: Evidence of both CMV infection and a matching HLA type came from public TCR beta signatures.

This CDR3 is built from 15 residues. Germline V gene data show CDR1 as KGHSH and CDR2 as LQKENI. J was trimmed by 11 bases and V by 3 bases; bases with no gene match: 11. In its sample, this clonotype was seen a few times. What it binds is not known. Each CDR3 protein gets one entry after TCRdb re-called the reads with MiXCR. The sample yields more than 350,000 distinct CDR3 sequences, roughly a third seen once. Study-level results: Predominance within the ex vivo response was attributable to HLA-C-restricted CMV-specific TCR beta clonotypes. Summed frequency of public TCR beta families distinguished CMV carriers with the relevant HLA.

The sample consisted of PBMCs. The sequence came from a human donor in good health (CMV status not recorded). Some clones in this sample may be carry-over from other donors' samples. This chain uses TRBV18 with TRBJ1-3; 9 nucleotides line up with TRBD1. The CDR3 is CASSPPGQGRFAIYF. CDR3 sequence (DNA): TGTGCCAGCTCACCCCCGGGACAGGGACGTTTCGCCATATATTTT.